Following are 15 T cell receptor beta chains from one sample sequenced in a study of memory CD4+ T cells and cytomegalovirus serostatus (dated by TCRdb to about 2019). A FACSAria II was used to sort memory CD4+ T cells, defined as single viable CD3+CD4+CD8-CD45RO+ cells. Receptors were amplified or captured by the immunoSEQ multiplex PCR assay. TCRdb took this table from immuneACCESS and kept in-frame rearrangements with V and J called. Such tables lack part of the clones; where checked against another copy, unresolved V genes explain under half of the gap, and the rest is unexplained. This sample holds 50,000 to 65,000 clones; more than 70% were observed only once. Together, the top ten hold 1.3% to 1.5% of the sample. The material sequenced was memory CD4+ T cells from blood. These receptors were obtained from an adult in good health and CMV-seropositive.

The rearrangement links TRBV28 to TRBJ1-1; D is undetermined. Trimming took 7 bases from V and 1 from J, leaving 13 bases between them. Germline CDR1 is MDHEN and CDR2 is SYDVKM. The CDR3 has 14 amino acids. Here the CDR3 reads CASTPRPGNTEAFF. For the CDR3, the DNA is TGTGCCAGCACCCCGCGACCCGGGAACACTGAAGCTTTCTTT.

The V and J genes are TRBV28 and TRBJ1-5; tentative D call: TRBD1 (6 bases). CDR1 is MDHEN and CDR2 is SYDVKM in the germline V gene. The V end lost 11 bases, the J end lost 3 bases, and 14 bases lay between the germline ends. The CDR3 covers 13 residues. The CDR3 sequence: CASGGHLNQPQHF. Here the CDR3 DNA reads TGTGCCTCCGGGGGACACCTCAATCAGCCCCAGCATTTT. Combining the CDR3 with reference TRBV28 and TRBJ1-5 gives the whole variable domain DVKVTQSSRYLVKRTGEKVFLECVQDMDHENMFWYRQDPGLGLRLIYFSYDVKMKEKGDIPEGYSVSREKKERFSLILESASTNQTSMYLCASGGHLNQPQHFGDGTRLSIL.

J is TRBJ1-4 and V is TRBV11-2, with D possibly being TRBD1 (5 bases). This CDR3 is built from 16 residues. Germline lookup yields CDR1 SGHAT and CDR2 FQNNGV. The ends were cut back, 4 bases at V and 0 bases at J, with 12 bases in the middle. The CDR3 region is CASSSRGGATNEKLFF. The CDR3 bases are TGTGCCAGCAGCTCCCGGGGGGGAGCAACTAATGAAAAACTGTTTTTT.

The V and J genes are TRBV30 and TRBJ1-3, with 7 bases fitting TRBD1. This CDR3 spans 14 amino acids. Germline assignment: CDR1 GTSNPN and CDR2 SVGIG (reference sequence). The V and J ends lost 2 bases and 2 bases, in that order; junction bases with no gene match: 3. DNA of the CDR3: TGTGCCTGGAGTCGGGACAGCACTGGAAACACCATATATTTT. Translating gives CAWSRDSTGNTIYF. Based on the CDR3 plus reference TRBV30 and TRBJ1-3, the full variable domain is SQTIHQWPATLVQPVGSPLSLECTVEGTSNPNLYWYRQAAGRGLQLLFYSVGIGQISSEVPQNLSASRPQDRQFILSSKKLLLSDSGFYLCAWSRDSTGNTIYFGEGSWLTVV.

The V call is TRBV4-2, the J call TRBJ1-3, with 7 bases matching TRBD1. The CDR3 loop spans 17 amino acids. The V and J ends lost 2 bases and 3 bases, in that order; junction bases with no gene match: 10. CDR1 and CDR2 (germline): LGHNA, YNFKEQ. CDR3 residues: CASSQLKTGTRGNTIYF. The CDR3, as DNA: TGTGCCAGCAGCCAACTCAAGACAGGGACTCGTGGAAACACCATATATTTT.

The chain combines TRBV28 with TRBJ2-5, with a possible D match to TRBD1 (6 bases). The J call is in doubt because the DNA end fits TRBJ2-7 better. This CDR3 is 14 amino acids long. Germline V gives CDR1 MDHEN, CDR2 SYDVKM. The CDR3 DNA reads as TGTGCCAGCAGTTTACAGGGGATAGGGTACGAGCAGTACTTC. Encoded protein: CASSLQGIGYEQYF.

The rearrangement joins TRBV7-2 to TRBJ2-7, with 9 bases matching TRBD1. This CDR3 contains 15 residues. V lost 3 bases and J lost 4; bases outside the gene matches: 7. Germline V CDR1 and CDR2: SGHTA, FQGNSA. The CDR3 reads CASSFLDRGPYEQYF. The CDR3 DNA sequence: TGTGCCAGCAGCTTCCTGGACAGGGGTCCGTACGAGCAGTACTTC.

CDR3 nucleotide sequence: TGCAGCGTTCGCTCCGGGACCGGTCAAGAGACCCAGTACTTC. Translated, it gives CSVRSGTGQETQYF. The rearrangement links TRBV29-1 to TRBJ2-5; TRBD1 or TRBD2 may be the D gene (5 bases each). The CDR3 covers 14 residues. CDR1 and CDR2 (germline): SQVTM, ANQGSEA. V was clipped by 5 bases and J by 2 bases, with 15 bases between them.

The table lists this clone with a count of one. The V gene is TRBV25-1, the J gene TRBJ2-5; perhaps TRBD1 as D (5 bases). With 7 bases removed from V and 5 bases from J, the gap between germline ends came to 11 bases. CDR3 length: 12 residues. The V gene's germline CDR1 is MGHDK and CDR2 SYGVNS. The CDR3 loop reads CASTSSGETQYF. CDR3 bases: TGTGCCAGCACAAGTTCAGGGGAGACCCAGTACTTC.

The chain employs TRBV7-3 and TRBJ2-7; D perhaps matches TRBD1 (6 bases). The germline V and J ends were trimmed by 2 bases and 3 bases, with 8 bases remaining between them. The CDR3 contains 13 residues. Germline V gene lookup returns CDR1 SGHTA and CDR2 FQGTGA. Here the CDR3 reads CASSLQQGYEQYF. The DNA of the CDR3 is TGTGCCAGCAGCTTACAACAGGGCTACGAGCAGTACTTC.

The rearrangement links TRBV6-5 to TRBJ1-6, with D possibly matching TRBD1 (5 bases). This CDR3 spans 13 amino acids. Germline CDR1 is MNHEY and CDR2 is SVGAGI. The V and J ends lost 11 bases and 6 bases respectively, with 14 bases between them. The CDR3 sequence: CAAAGGFNSPLHF. The CDR3 DNA reads as TGTGCCGCAGCGGGGGGATTTAATTCACCCCTCCACTTT.

The V call is TRBV5-4, the J call TRBJ2-7; D ambiguous. CDR3 length: 12 residues. Germline-derived CDR1 and CDR2 are SGHNT and YYREEE (reference sequence). V was trimmed by 7 bases and J by 4 bases, leaving 12 bases between them. CDR3 nucleotides: TGTGCCAGCGGCGCCACCCAATACGAGCAGTACTTC. This codes for CASGATQYEQYF.

This clone was recorded once. This sequence joins TRBV5-4 and TRBJ2-2, with 12 positions matching TRBD2. The V and J ends lost 4 bases and 5 bases, in that order; junction bases with no gene match: 9. CDR1 is SGHNT, CDR2 YYREEE, per germline (reference sequence). The CDR3 sequence is 17 residues long. CDR3 bases: TGTGCCAGCAGCCTCCCCAGACTAGCGGGAGATACCGGGGAGCTGTTTTTT. Protein: CASSLPRLAGDTGELFF.

The chain carries TRBV18 and TRBJ2-3; maybe TRBD1 (5 bases). Trimming cost V 1 base and J 1 base, with 9 bases left between them. Germline CDR1 KGHSH, CDR2 LQKENI. The CDR3 loop spans 15 amino acids. The CDR3 nucleotides are TGTGCCAGCTCACCACTTGTACAGGGCACAGATACGCAGTATTTT. It translates to CASSPLVQGTDTQYF.

The rearrangement links TRBV5-1 to TRBJ2-1; 15 nucleotides agree with TRBD2. Germline V gene lookup returns CDR1 SGHRS and CDR2 YFSETQ. The length of the CDR3 is 16 residues. Trimming at V came to 2 bases and at J to 9 bases, leaving 6 bases not matched to a gene. Here the CDR3 reads CASSFSGTSGRTEQFF. The CDR3 DNA follows: TGCGCCAGCAGCTTCTCCGGGACTAGCGGGAGGACTGAGCAGTTCTTC.